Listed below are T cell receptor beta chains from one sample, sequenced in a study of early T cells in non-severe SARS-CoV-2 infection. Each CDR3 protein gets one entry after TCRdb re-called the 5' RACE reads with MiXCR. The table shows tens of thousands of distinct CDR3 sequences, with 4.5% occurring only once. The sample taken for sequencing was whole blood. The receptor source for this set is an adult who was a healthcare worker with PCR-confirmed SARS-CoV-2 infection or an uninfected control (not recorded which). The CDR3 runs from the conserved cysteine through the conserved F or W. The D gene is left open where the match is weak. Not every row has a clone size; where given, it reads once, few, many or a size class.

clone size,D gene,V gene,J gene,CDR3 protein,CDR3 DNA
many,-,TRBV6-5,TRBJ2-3,CASRTSENTQYF,TGTGCCAGCAGGACCAGCGAGAATACGCAGTATTTT
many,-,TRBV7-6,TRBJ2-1,CASSRDRPGLNSYNEQFF,TGTGCCAGCAGCCGCGATCGCCCGGGCCTAAACTCCTACAATGAGCAGTTCTTC
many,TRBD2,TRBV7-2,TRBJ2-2,CASLELAGRELFF,TGTGCCAGCTTAGAACTAGCGGGTCGGGAGCTGTTTTTT
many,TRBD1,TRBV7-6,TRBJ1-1,CASSLTQGVGATEAFF,TGTGCCAGCAGCTTAACGCAGGGGGTTGGTGCCACTGAAGCTTTCTTT
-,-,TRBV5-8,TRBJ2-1,CASSLRVTGRFF,TGTGCCAGCAGCTTGCGTGTGACAGGAAGGTTCTTC
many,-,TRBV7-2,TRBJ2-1,CASSLANEQFF,TGTGCCAGCAGCTTAGCTAATGAGCAGTTCTTC
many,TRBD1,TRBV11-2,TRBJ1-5,CASSLGGGTNQPQHF,TGTGCCAGCAGCTTAGGAGGGGGCACCAATCAGCCCCAGCATTTT
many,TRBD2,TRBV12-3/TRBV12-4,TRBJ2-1,CASSLGLAGAMRDSYNEQFF,TGTGCCAGCAGTCTGGGACTAGCGGGAGCTATGAGGGATTCCTACAATGAGCAGTTCTTC
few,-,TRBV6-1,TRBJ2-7,CASSEGTTLSYEQYF,TGTGCCAGCAGTGAAGGGACCACCCTCTCCTACGAGCAGTACTTC
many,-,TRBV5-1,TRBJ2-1,CASSLTPSGYNEQFF,TGCGCCAGCAGCTTGACGCCGAGCGGGTACAATGAGCAGTTCTTC
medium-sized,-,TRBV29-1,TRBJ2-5,CSVEEGGETQYF,TGCAGCGTTGAAGAGGGTGGAGAGACCCAGTACTTC
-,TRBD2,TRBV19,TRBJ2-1,CASTGGLAGVNEQFF,TGTGCCAGTACCGGGGGACTAGCGGGGGTTAATGAGCAGTTCTTC
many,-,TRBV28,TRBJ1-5,CASSLSGVNQPQHF,TGTGCCAGCAGTTTGTCAGGTGTCAATCAGCCCCAGCATTTT
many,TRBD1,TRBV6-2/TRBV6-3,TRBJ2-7,CASSPGTGDYEQYF,TGTGCCAGCAGTCCCGGGACAGGGGACTACGAGCAGTACTTC
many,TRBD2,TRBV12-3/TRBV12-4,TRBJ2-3,CASSSGTSAVQVTQYF,TGTGCCAGCAGTTCCGGGACTAGCGCAGTCCAGGTTACGCAGTATTTT
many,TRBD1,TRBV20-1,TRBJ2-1,CSSGEGGISYNEQFF,TGCAGTTCCGGAGAAGGGGGCATCTCCTACAATGAGCAGTTCTTC
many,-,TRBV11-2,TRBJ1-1,CASSFDTEAFF,TGTGCCAGCAGCTTCGACACTGAAGCTTTCTTT
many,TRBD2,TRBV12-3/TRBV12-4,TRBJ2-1,CASSPGGGRDGEQFF,TGTGCCAGCAGCCCCGGTGGCGGGAGGGATGGGGAGCAGTTCTTC
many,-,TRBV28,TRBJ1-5,CASSLSGNQPQHF,TGTGCCAGCAGTTTATCTGGCAATCAGCCCCAGCATTTT
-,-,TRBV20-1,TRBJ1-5,CSVRGQAPGQPQHF,TGCAGTGTACGAGGCCAGGCCCCGGGGCAGCCCCAGCATTTT
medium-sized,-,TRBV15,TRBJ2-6,CATSRETLSGSGANVLTF,TGTGCCACCAGCAGAGAAACCCTTAGCGGCTCTGGGGCCAACGTCCTGACTTTC
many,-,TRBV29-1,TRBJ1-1,CTTVGVGYNTEAFF,TGCACCACAGTGGGGGTGGGCTACAACACTGAAGCTTTCTTT
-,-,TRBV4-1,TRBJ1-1,CASSQRQLGGNTEAFF,TGCGCCAGCAGCCAAAGACAGCTAGGAGGGAACACTGAAGCTTTCTTT
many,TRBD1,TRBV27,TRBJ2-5,CASTTGGLETQYF,TGTGCCAGCACCACAGGGGGCTTGGAGACCCAGTACTTC
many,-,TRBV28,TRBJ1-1,CASPPLNSAMNTEAFF,TGTGCCAGCCCCCCTTTAAACAGCGCGATGAACACTGAAGCTTTCTTT
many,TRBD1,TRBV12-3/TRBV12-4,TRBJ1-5,CASRRTGGNQPQHF,TGTGCCAGCAGGCGGACAGGGGGCAATCAGCCCCAGCATTTT
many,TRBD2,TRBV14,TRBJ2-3,CASSQERGGFTDTQYF,TGTGCCAGCAGCCAAGAGCGGGGGGGATTCACAGATACGCAGTATTTT
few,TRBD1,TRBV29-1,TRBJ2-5,CSVDGTGVVKTQYF,TGCAGCGTTGACGGGACAGGGGTTGTAAAGACCCAGTACTTC
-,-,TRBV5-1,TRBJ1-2,CASSLRSGAANYGYTF,TGCGCCAGCAGCTTACGTTCTGGAGCTGCTAACTATGGCTACACCTTC
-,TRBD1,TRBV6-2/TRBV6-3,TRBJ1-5,CASRPTGGGNQPQHF,TGTGCCAGCAGGCCCACAGGGGGCGGCAATCAGCCCCAGCATTTT
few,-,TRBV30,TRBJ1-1,CAWSADTNTEAFF,TGTGCCTGGAGTGCCGACACGAACACTGAAGCTTTCTTT
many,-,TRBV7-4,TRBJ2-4,CASSLLGVNIQYF,TGTGCCAGCAGCCTGTTGGGGGTAAACATTCAGTACTTC
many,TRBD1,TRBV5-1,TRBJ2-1,CASRPTGASYNEQFF,TGCGCCAGCAGACCTACAGGGGCCTCCTACAATGAGCAGTTCTTC
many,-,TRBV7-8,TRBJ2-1,CASSGSTYNEQFF,TGTGCCAGCAGCGGAAGCACCTACAATGAGCAGTTCTTC
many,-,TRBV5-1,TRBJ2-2,CASSLFQGTGELFF,TGCGCCAGCAGCCTCTTTCAGGGCACCGGGGAGCTGTTTTTT
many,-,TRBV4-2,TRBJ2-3,CASSPGRGTQYF,TGTGCCAGCAGCCCCGGTAGGGGTACGCAGTATTTT
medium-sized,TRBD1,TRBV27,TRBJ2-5,CASRLQGVETQYF,TGTGCCAGCAGACTACAGGGGGTAGAGACCCAGTACTTC
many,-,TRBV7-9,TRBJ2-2,CASSSRTVPNTGELFF,TGTGCCAGCAGCTCCAGGACTGTTCCGAACACCGGGGAGCTGTTTTTT
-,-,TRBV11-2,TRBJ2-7,CASRDGHYEQYF,TGTGCCAGCCGGGACGGCCACTACGAGCAGTACTTC
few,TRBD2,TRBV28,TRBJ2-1,CASSFSGLAHYEQFF,TGTGCCAGCAGTTTTTCGGGACTAGCGCATTATGAGCAGTTCTTC
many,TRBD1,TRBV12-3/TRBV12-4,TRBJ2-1,CASRAGQGAREQFF,TGTGCCAGCAGGGCGGGACAGGGGGCGCGGGAGCAGTTCTTC
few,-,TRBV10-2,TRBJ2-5,CASSVNRVGETQYF,TGCGCCAGCAGTGTAAACAGGGTTGGGGAGACCCAGTACTTC
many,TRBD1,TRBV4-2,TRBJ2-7,CASSQDVSGQRYEQYF,TGTGCCAGCAGCCAAGACGTATCGGGACAGCGCTACGAGCAGTACTTC
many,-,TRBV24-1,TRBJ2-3,CATRGWGGSDTQYF,TGTGCCACCAGGGGCTGGGGCGGCTCAGATACGCAGTATTTT
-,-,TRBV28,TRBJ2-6,CALGAGANVLTF,TGTGCCCTTGGGGCCGGGGCCAACGTCCTGACTTTC
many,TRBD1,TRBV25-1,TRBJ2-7,CASSDFGQGFDRQYF,TGTGCCAGCAGCGATTTTGGACAGGGGTTTGATAGGCAGTACTTC
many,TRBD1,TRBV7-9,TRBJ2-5,CASSPQGTGLETQYF,TGTGCCAGCAGCCCACAGGGGACAGGGTTGGAGACCCAGTACTTC
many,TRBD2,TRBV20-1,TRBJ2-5,CSARVVAGAGAETQYF,TGCAGTGCTAGAGTGGTAGCGGGAGCTGGTGCGGAGACCCAGTACTTC
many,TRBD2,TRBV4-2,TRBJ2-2,CASSQDPFPSGRPKGGELFF,TGTGCCAGCAGCCAAGATCCTTTTCCTAGCGGGAGACCCAAGGGGGGGGAGCTGTTTTTT
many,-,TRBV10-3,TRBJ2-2,CAISVTGELFF,TGTGCCATCAGTGTTACCGGGGAGCTGTTTTTT
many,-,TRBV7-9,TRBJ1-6,CASRERGGNSPLHF,TGTGCCAGCAGGGAGAGGGGGGGTAATTCACCCCTCCACTTT
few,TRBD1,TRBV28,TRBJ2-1,CASSPLGQGYNEQFF,TGTGCCAGCAGTCCCCTCGGACAGGGGTACAATGAGCAGTTCTTC